This passage covers 17 T cell receptor beta chains from one sample sequenced in a study of cytomegalovirus exposure and HLA in healthy donors. 13 Jbeta primers and 60 Vbeta primers were used for the PCR. Only in-frame clones appear in the TCRdb table, and some are missing; sequencing was by immunoSEQ multiplex PCR. The table includes around 200,000 clones, roughly 80% detected once. The sequenced sample was PBMCs. Receptors originate from a man between 35 and 55 years old in good health and CMV-seropositive.

This sequence joins TRBV27 and TRBJ2-5; TRBD2 matches 7 bases. The CDR3 has 14 residues. The germline V gene encodes CDR1 MNHEY and CDR2 SMNVEV (reference sequence). The ends lost 6 bases at V and 5 bases at J; junction bases unmatched: 9. CDR3 sequence: CASRGEGWRETQYF. DNA for the CDR3: TGTGCCAGCAGGGGGGAGGGCTGGCGGGAGACCCAGTACTTC.

This clone has just a few counts. This chain links TRBV27 with TRBJ1-2; the D is unclear. The V end lost 3 bases, the J end lost 3 bases, and 11 bases lay between the germline ends. The CDR3 runs to 14 residues. Per germline, CDR1 MNHEY and CDR2 SMNVEV (reference sequence). DNA of the CDR3: TGTGCCAGCAGTTTCGCGGGCAGTCACTATGGCTACACCTTC. It specifies CASSFAGSHYGYTF.

V and J are TRBV15 and TRBJ2-7; 10 bases fit TRBD2. Per the germline V gene, CDR1 is LNHNV and CDR2 is YYDKDF (reference sequence). This CDR3 is 17 amino acids long. V dropped 0 bases and J dropped 5; count of bases not matched to a gene: 10. CDR3 bases: TGTGCCACCAGCAGAGATGTCCTCACTAGCGGGGTCCACGAGCAGTACTTC. Translation gives CATSRDVLTSGVHEQYF.

Only a few counts were recorded for this clone. This chain links TRBV2 with TRBJ1-2; weak D call: TRBD1 (6 bases). Trimming removed 7 bases from V and 4 bases from J, with 16 bases in between. The CDR3 is 14 residues long. Germline assignment: CDR1 SNHLY and CDR2 FYNNEI. The CDR3 here is CASTQNTGIYGYTF. The DNA of the CDR3 is TGTGCCAGCACCCAAAATACAGGGATCTATGGCTACACCTTC.

The gene calls are TRBV7-9 and TRBJ2-7; maybe TRBD2 (6 bases). Trimming took 3 bases from V and 6 from J, leaving 9 bases between them. The CDR3 has 12 residues. The germline V gene encodes CDR1 SEHNR and CDR2 FQNEAQ (reference sequence). CDR3 coding DNA: TGTGCCAGCAGCTTGGAGGGCTTCGAGCAGTACTTC. It translates to CASSLEGFEQYF.

The rearrangement uses TRBV7-3 and TRBJ2-4, with D perhaps matching TRBD2 (6 bases). This CDR3 comprises 13 residues. V lost 3 bases and J 9 bases, leaving 12 bases between the germline ends. In germline, CDR1 is SGHTA, CDR2 FQGTGA. CDR3 nucleotide sequence: TGTGCCAGCAGCTTGACTTTAGCGGCCATTCAGTACTTC. Translation gives CASSLTLAAIQYF.

The rearrangement uses TRBV6-6 and TRBJ2-1, with D possibly TRBD2 on 6 matching bases. V was cut by 7 bases and J by 7 bases, with 20 bases left in between. Germline V gene lookup returns CDR1 MNHNY and CDR2 SVGAGI (reference sequence). This CDR3 has 15 residues. CDR3 amino acids: CASTTGREYGNEQFF. CDR3 DNA: TGTGCCAGCACCACGGGGCGGGAATATGGGAATGAGCAGTTCTTC.

The chain combines TRBV12-5 with TRBJ1-2, with a possible D match to TRBD1 (6 bases). The CDR3 spans 15 residues. CDR1 and CDR2 (germline): LGHNT, FRNRAP. V was trimmed by 1 base and J by 4 bases, leaving 13 bases between them. The CDR3 here is CASGLDGGAFYGYTF. CDR3 sequence (DNA): TGTGCTAGTGGTTTGGACGGGGGGGCATTCTATGGCTACACCTTC.

V gene TRBV30 combines with J gene TRBJ2-1; weak D call: TRBD1 (6 bases). The germline V gene encodes CDR1 GTSNPN and CDR2 SVGIG (reference sequence). V gave up 1 base and J gave up 3 bases, with 13 bases separating them. This CDR3 comprises 15 residues. CDR3 DNA sequence: TGTGCCTGGAGTGGTGTTGGGGGCTTCTACAATGAGCAGTTCTTC. It specifies CAWSGVGGFYNEQFF.

Here the CDR3 reads CASSLGTGGAGYTF. Written as DNA, the CDR3 is TGTGCCAGCAGCTTAGGGACAGGGGGCGCCGGCTACACCTTC. The J gene is TRBJ1-2, the V gene TRBV7-9, with 11 bases matching TRBD1. V lost 1 base, J lost 8 bases, and 3 bases stayed unmatched. In germline, CDR1 is SEHNR, CDR2 FQNEAQ (reference sequence). The CDR3 sequence is 14 residues long.

The rearrangement links TRBV7-2 to TRBJ2-7, with D possibly TRBD2 on 6 matching bases. Trimming pared 1 base from V and 3 bases from J, leaving 22 bases between. The CDR3 covers 18 residues. The V gene's germline CDR1 is SGHTA and CDR2 FQGNSA. CDR3 protein: CASSLGRDRKTTLYEQYF. CDR3 DNA sequence: TGTGCCAGCAGCTTAGGGCGGGACCGAAAAACTACCCTCTACGAGCAGTACTTC.

The chain links TRBV7-2 to TRBJ2-7; 9 bases agree with TRBD2. Germline V gene sequence: CDR1 SGHTA, CDR2 FQGNSA. The CDR3 extends over 17 amino acids. V trimming: 1 base; J trimming: 6 bases; junction bases outside the gene matches: 13. The CDR3 DNA follows: TGTGCCAGCAGCTTAGTGCCCCCGGGGGGAGCGGGAGGCGAGCAGTACTTC. Translating it yields CASSLVPPGGAGGEQYF.

This rearrangement joins TRBV13 to TRBJ2-3; D possibly corresponds to TRBD1 (6 bases). CDR1 PRHDT and CDR2 FYEKMQ come from the germline V gene (reference sequence). Trimming removed 5 bases from V and 1 base from J, with 13 bases in between. CDR3 size: 15 residues. The CDR3: CASSPRGSGTDTQYF. CDR3 nucleotides: TGTGCCAGCAGCCCGAGGGGGAGCGGCACAGATACGCAGTATTTT.

The rearrangement uses TRBV19 and TRBJ2-6; no clear D. The CDR3 runs 14 residues. Germline values: CDR1 LNHDA, CDR2 SQIVND (reference sequence). Trimming stripped 5 bases from V and 5 bases from J, with 10 bases between. CDR3 DNA: TGTGCCAGTAGTCCCCGGTCGTGGGCCAACGTCCTGACTTTC. Protein product: CASSPRSWANVLTF. Variable domain in full (rest from reference TRBV19 and TRBJ2-6): DGGITQSPKYLFRKEGQNVTLSCEQNLNHDAMYWYRQDPGQGLRLIYYSQIVNDFQKGDIAEGYSVSREKKESFPLTVTSAQKNPTAFYLCASSPRSWANVLTFGAGSRLTVL.

The rearrangement uses TRBV27 and TRBJ2-1; 11 nucleotides line up with TRBD1. The germline V gene encodes CDR1 MNHEY and CDR2 SMNVEV (reference sequence). Germline trimming cut 7 bases from V and 7 bases from J; bases unmatched to any gene: 6. The CDR3 extends over 14 amino acids. The CDR3 sequence is CASKGQGGWNEQFF. DNA of the CDR3: TGTGCCAGCAAGGGACAGGGGGGCTGGAATGAGCAGTTCTTC.

The rearrangement uses TRBV7-3 and TRBJ1-2, with a tentative D call TRBD1 (6 bases). Trimming stripped 5 bases from V and 4 bases from J, with 11 bases between. The germline CDR1 and CDR2 sequences are SGHTA and FQGTGA. CDR3 size: 13 residues. This CDR3 is CASSPGHLYGYTF. The CDR3 bases are TGTGCCAGCAGCCCGGGACACCTCTATGGCTACACCTTC.

This clone was observed a few times. CDR3 residues: CASSNVRGDEQFF. As DNA, the CDR3 is TGTGCCAGCAGCAATGTCAGGGGGGACGAGCAGTTCTTC. This rearrangement joins TRBV21-1 to TRBJ2-1; TRBD1, as called in the table, went unchecked against the DNA. TRBV21-1 is flagged as a pseudogene. CDR3 length equals 13 residues.